This TCR beta chain stems from a study of T cell changes during pregnancy in multiple sclerosis. The assay was immunoSEQ multiplex PCR, and TCRdb's table has in-frame clones only and misses some. The sample lists 83,000 or so clones, 90% to 95% seen once, with around 1.8% in the top ten. Germline CDR1 PRHDT, CDR2 FYEKMQ (reference sequence). V was shortened by 8 bases and J by 2 bases, with 12 bases between the two germline ends. The CDR3 contains 14 residues. The V call is TRBV13, the J call TRBJ1-4, with D tentatively TRBD1 (6 bases). This sequence was found in a female donor in good health, enrolled as a control in a pregnancy study. Source: peripheral blood, taken after pregnancy. The CDR3 region has the DNA TGTGCCAGCCAGGAAACAGGGACTAATGAAAAACTGTTTTTT. Translating it yields CASQETGTNEKLFF. The full variable domain, in which reference TRBV13 and TRBJ1-4 provide the parts outside the CDR3, is AAGVIQSPRHLIKEKRETATLKCYPIPRHDTVYWYQQGPGQDPQFLISFYEKMQSDKGSIPDRFSAQQFSDYHSELNMSSLELGDSALYFCASQETGTNEKLFFGSGTQLSVL.